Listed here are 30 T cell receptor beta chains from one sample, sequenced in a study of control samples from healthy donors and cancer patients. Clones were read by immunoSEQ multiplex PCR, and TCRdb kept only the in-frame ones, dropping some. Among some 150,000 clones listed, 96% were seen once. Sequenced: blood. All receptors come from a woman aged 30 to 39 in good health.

The CDR3 sequence is CASSQAEVSYNEQFF. The DNA for the CDR3 is TGCGCCAGCAGCCAAGCCGAGGTCTCCTACAATGAGCAGTTCTTC. This rearrangement joins TRBV4-1 to TRBJ2-1, with D uncertain. The V gene lost 1 base and the J gene lost 0 bases, with 7 bases spanning the gap. The CDR3 spans 15 residues. CDR1 and CDR2 from the germline V gene are MGHRA and YSYEKL.

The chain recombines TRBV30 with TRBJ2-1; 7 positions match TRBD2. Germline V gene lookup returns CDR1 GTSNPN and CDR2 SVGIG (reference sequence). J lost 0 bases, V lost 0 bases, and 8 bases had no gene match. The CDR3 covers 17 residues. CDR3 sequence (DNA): TGTGCCTGGAGTGTAGCGTCTCTAGCGGACTCCTACAATGAGCAGTTCTTC. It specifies CAWSVASLADSYNEQFF.

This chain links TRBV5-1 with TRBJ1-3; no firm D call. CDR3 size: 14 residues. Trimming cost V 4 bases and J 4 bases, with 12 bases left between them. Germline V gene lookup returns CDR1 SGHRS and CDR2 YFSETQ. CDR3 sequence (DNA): TGCGCCAGCAGCCCGGACTTACCCGGAAACACCATATATTTT. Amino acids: CASSPDLPGNTIYF.

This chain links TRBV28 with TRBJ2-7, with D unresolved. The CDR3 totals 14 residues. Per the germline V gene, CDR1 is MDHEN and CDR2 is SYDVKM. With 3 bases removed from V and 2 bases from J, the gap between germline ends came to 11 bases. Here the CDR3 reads CASSLGGVTYEQYF. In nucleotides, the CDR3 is TGTGCCAGCAGTTTGGGTGGGGTGACCTACGAGCAGTACTTC.

The CDR3 loop is CASTPEGGYYEQYF. The CDR3 bases are TGTGCCAGCACCCCGGAGGGGGGATATTACGAGCAGTACTTC. The chain links TRBV2 to TRBJ2-7; D possibly matches TRBD1 or TRBD2 (6 bases each). Per the germline V gene, CDR1 is SNHLY and CDR2 is FYNNEI. V lost 7 bases, J lost 4 bases, and 17 bases lay in between. The CDR3 totals 14 residues.

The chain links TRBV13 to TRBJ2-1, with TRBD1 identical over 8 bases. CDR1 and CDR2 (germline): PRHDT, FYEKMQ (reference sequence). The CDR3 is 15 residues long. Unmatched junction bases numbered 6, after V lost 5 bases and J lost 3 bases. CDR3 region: CASSAPGQDYNEQFF. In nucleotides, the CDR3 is TGTGCCAGCAGCGCTCCGGGACAGGACTACAATGAGCAGTTCTTC.

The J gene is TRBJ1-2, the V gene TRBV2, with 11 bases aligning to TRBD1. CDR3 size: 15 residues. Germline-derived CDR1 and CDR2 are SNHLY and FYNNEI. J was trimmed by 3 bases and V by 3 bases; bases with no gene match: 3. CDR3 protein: CASSDTGQGDYGYTF. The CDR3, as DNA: TGTGCCAGCAGTGATACGGGACAGGGGGACTATGGCTACACCTTC.

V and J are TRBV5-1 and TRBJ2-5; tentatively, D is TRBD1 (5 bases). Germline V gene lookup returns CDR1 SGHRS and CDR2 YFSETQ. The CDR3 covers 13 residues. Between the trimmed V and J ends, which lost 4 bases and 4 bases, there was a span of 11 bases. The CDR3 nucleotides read TGCGCCAGCAGCGTCAGGGCCAGAGAGACCCAGTACTTC. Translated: CASSVRARETQYF. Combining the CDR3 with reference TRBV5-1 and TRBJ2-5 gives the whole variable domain KAGVTQTPRYLIKTRGQQVTLSCSPISGHRSVSWYQQTPGQGLQFLFEYFSETQRNKGNFPGRFSGRQFSNSRSEMNVSTLELGDSALYLCASSVRARETQYFGPGTRLLVL.

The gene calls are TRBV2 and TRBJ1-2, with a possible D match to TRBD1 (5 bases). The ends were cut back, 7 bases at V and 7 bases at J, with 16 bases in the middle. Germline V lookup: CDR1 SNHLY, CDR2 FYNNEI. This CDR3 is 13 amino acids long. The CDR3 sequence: CASNPGGTCGYTF. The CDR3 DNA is TGTGCCAGCAACCCGGGGGGAACTTGTGGCTACACCTTC.

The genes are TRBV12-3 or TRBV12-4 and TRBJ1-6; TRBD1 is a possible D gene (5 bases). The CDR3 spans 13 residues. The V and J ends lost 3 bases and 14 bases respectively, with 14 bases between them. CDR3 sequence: CASSLVGGAALHF. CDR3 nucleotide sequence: TGTGCCAGCAGTTTGGTGGGTGGGGCGGCCCTCCACTTT.

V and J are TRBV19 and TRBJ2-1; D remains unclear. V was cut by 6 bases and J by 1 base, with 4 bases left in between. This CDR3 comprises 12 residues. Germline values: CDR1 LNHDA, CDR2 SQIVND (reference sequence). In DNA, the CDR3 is TGTGCCAGTAGCGTTTCCTACAATGAGCAGTTCTTC. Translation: CASSVSYNEQFF.

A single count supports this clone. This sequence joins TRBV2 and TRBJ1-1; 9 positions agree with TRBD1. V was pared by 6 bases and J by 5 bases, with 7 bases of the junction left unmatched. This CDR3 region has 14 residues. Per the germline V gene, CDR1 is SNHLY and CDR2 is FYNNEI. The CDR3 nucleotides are TGTGCCAGCAGATGGGACAGGGAGGGTACTGAAGCTTTCTTT. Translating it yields CASRWDREGTEAFF.

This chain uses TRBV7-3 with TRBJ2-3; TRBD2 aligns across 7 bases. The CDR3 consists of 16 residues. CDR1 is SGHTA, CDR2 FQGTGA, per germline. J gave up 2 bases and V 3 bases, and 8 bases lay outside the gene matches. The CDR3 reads CASSLTPSGITDTQYF. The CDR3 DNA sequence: TGTGCCAGCAGCTTGACCCCAAGCGGGATCACAGATACGCAGTATTTT.

CDR3 in amino acids: CASRTSTGLAGGNEQFF. The CDR3 region has the DNA TGTGCCAGCAGGACAAGCACGGGACTAGCGGGAGGCAATGAGCAGTTCTTC. This chain joins TRBV3-1 (or the pseudogene TRBV3-2) and TRBJ2-1; 15 bases are shared with TRBD2. Per the germline V gene, CDR1 is LGHDT and CDR2 is YNNKEL (reference sequence). The CDR3 loop spans 17 amino acids. Trimming took 6 bases from V and 6 from J; bases not matched to a gene: 9.

Here the CDR3 DNA reads TGTGCCAGCAGTGACTGGGGGGGCTACACCTTC. This sequence encodes CASSDWGGYTF. The chain combines TRBV2 with TRBJ1-2; maybe TRBD1 (5 bases). Germline V CDR1 and CDR2: SNHLY, FYNNEI. The CDR3 has 11 residues. With 3 bases removed from V and 8 bases from J, the gap between germline ends came to 7 bases.

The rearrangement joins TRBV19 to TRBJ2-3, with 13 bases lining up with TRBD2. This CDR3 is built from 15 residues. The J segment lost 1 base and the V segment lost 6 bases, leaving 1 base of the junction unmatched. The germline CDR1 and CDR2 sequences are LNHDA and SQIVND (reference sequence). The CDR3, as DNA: TGTGCCAGTAGACTAGCGGGAGGGCGCACAGATACGCAGTATTTT. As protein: CASRLAGGRTDTQYF.

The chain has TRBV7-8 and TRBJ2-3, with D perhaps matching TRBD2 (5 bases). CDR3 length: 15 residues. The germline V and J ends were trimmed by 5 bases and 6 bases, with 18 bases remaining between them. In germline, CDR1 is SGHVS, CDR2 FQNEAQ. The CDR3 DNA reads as TGTGCCAGCAGCGCCGAAGGACTGCGGAGGGATACGCAGTATTTT. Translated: CASSAEGLRRDTQYF. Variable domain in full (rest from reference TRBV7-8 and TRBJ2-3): GAGVSQSPRYKVAKRGQDVALRCDPISGHVSLFWYQQALGQGPEFLTYFQNEAQLDKSGLPSDRFFAERPEGSVSTLKIQRTQQEDSAVYLCASSAEGLRRDTQYFGPGTRLTVL.

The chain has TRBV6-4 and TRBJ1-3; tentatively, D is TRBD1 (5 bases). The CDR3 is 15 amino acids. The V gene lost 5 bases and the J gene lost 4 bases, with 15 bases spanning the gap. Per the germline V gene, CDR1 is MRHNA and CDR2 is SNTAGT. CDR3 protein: CASSPHAGSGNTIYF. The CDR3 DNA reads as TGTGCCAGCAGTCCCCATGCAGGGAGCGGAAACACCATATATTTT.

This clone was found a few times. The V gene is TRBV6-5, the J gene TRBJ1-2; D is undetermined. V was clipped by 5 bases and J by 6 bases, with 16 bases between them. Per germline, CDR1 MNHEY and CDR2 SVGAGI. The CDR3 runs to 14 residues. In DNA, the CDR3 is TGTGCCAGCAGTCGCGCATCGGGGAAGAATGGCTACACCTTC. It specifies CASSRASGKNGYTF.

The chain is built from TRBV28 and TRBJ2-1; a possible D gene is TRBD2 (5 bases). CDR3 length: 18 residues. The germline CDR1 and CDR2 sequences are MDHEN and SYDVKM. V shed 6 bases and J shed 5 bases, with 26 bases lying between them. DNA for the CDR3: TGTGCCAGCAGCTTTTTAGGGTTAGGGAGCGCCCCCCACAATGAGCAGTTCTTC. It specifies CASSFLGLGSAPHNEQFF. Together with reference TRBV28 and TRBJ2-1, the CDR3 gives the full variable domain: DVKVTQSSRYLVKRTGEKVFLECVQDMDHENMFWYRQDPGLGLRLIYFSYDVKMKEKGDIPEGYSVSREKKERFSLILESASTNQTSMYLCASSFLGLGSAPHNEQFFGPGTRLTVL.

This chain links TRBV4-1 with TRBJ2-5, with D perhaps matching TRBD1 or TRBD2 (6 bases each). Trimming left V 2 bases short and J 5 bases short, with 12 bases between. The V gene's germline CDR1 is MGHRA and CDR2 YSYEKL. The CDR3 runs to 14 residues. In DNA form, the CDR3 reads TGCGCCAGCAGCCAACGGGGGCCGGGGGAGACCCAGTACTTC. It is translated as CASSQRGPGETQYF.

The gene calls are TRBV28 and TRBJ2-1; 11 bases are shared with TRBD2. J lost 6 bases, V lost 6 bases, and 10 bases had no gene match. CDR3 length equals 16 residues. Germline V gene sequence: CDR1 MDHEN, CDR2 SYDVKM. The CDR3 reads CASRFLGSGRANEQFF. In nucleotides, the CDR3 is TGTGCCAGCAGATTCTTGGGTAGCGGGAGGGCCAATGAGCAGTTCTTC.

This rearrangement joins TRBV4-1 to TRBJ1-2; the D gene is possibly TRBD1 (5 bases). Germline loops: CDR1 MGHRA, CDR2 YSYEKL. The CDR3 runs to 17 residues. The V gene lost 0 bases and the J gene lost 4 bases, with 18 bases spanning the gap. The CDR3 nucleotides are TGCGCCAGCAGCCAAGAAATCGCAGGGTTGTTTACCTATGGCTACACCTTC. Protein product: CASSQEIAGLFTYGYTF.

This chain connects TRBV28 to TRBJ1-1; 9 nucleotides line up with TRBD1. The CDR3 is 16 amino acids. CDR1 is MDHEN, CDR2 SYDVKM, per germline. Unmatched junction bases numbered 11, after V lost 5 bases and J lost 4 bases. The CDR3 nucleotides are TGTGCCAGCAGTGGGGGACAGGGCCAAGGGGGCACTGAAGCTTTCTTT. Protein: CASSGGQGQGGTEAFF.

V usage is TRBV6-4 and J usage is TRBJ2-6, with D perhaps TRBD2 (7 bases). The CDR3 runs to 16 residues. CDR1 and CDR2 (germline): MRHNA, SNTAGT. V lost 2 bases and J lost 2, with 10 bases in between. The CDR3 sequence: CASSDGGGAGANVLTF. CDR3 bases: TGTGCCAGCAGTGACGGGGGGGGCGCTGGGGCCAACGTCCTGACTTTC.

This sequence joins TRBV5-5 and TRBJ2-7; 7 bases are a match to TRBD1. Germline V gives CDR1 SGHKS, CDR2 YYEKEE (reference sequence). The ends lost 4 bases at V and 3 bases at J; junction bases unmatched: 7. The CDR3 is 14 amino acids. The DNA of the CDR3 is TGTGCCAGCAGCCACCGACAGGGCTACTACGAGCAGTACTTC. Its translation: CASSHRQGYYEQYF. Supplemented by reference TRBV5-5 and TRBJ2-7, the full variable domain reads DAGVTQSPTHLIKTRGQQVTLRCSPISGHKSVSWYQQVLGQGPQFIFQYYEKEERGRGNFPDRFSARQFPNYSSELNVNALLLGDSALYLCASSHRQGYYEQYFGPGTRLTVT.

CDR3 protein: CASSSMGTEAFF. DNA for the CDR3: TGTGCCAGCAGTTCAATGGGTACTGAAGCTTTCTTT. The chain combines TRBV28 with TRBJ1-1; unclear D gene. Germline V gene lookup returns CDR1 MDHEN and CDR2 SYDVKM. The CDR3 consists of 12 residues. Trimming shortened V by 4 bases and J by 5 bases, and 8 bases separated the two germline ends.

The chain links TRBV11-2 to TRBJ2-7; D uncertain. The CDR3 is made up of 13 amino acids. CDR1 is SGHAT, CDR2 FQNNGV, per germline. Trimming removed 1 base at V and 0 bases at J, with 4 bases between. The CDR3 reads CASSLGGSYEQYF. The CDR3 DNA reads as TGTGCCAGCAGCTTAGGAGGCTCCTACGAGCAGTACTTC. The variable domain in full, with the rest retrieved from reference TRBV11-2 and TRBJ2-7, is EAGVAQSPRYKIIEKRQSVAFWCNPISGHATLYWYQQILGQGPKLLIQFQNNGVVDDSQLPKDRFSAERLKGVDSTLKIQPAKLEDSAVYLCASSLGGSYEQYFGPGTRLTVT.

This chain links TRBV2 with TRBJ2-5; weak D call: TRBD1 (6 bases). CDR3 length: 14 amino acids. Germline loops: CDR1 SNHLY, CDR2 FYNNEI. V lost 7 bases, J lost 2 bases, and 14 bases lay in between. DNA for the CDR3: TGTGCCAGCAATAAACAGGGTTTTCAAGAGACCCAGTACTTC. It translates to CASNKQGFQETQYF.

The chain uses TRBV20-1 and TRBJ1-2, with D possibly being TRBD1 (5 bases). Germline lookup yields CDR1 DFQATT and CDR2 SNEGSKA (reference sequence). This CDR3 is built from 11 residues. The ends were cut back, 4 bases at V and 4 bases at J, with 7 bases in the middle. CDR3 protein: CSATGTYGYTF. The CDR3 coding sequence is TGCAGTGCTACGGGGACCTATGGCTACACCTTC.